The 25 T cell receptor beta chains in this list originate from one sample, sequenced in a study of CXCR3 chemokines and chemotherapy response in bladder cancer. TCRdb fed the PCR reads into MiXCR, producing one record per CDR3 protein. The sample lists more than 10,000 distinct CDR3 sequences; around 12% were seen once. Sampling was carried out from a patient whose treatment included neoadjuvant chemotherapy. These TCRs come from a human donor with bladder cancer that did not respond to neoadjuvant chemotherapy.

The rearrangement links TRBV6-1 to TRBJ1-2; 8 positions match TRBD1. Germline V gives CDR1 MNHNS, CDR2 SASEGT. CDR3 length: 14 residues. Trimming at V came to 2 bases and at J to 8 bases, leaving 7 bases not matched to a gene. The CDR3: CASSELGTGGGYTF. In nucleotides, the CDR3 is TGTGCCAGCAGTGAACTAGGGACAGGAGGCGGCTACACCTTC.

The chain combines TRBV7-9 with TRBJ2-1; D is possibly TRBD1 or TRBD2 (5 bases each). Germline assignment: CDR1 SEHNR and CDR2 FQNEAQ (reference sequence). V dropped 4 bases and J dropped 0 bases, with 10 bases sitting between them. The CDR3 sequence is 15 residues long. The CDR3 region is CASSWGRSSYNEQFF. The CDR3 region has the DNA TGTGCCAGCAGCTGGGGACGGAGCTCCTACAATGAGCAGTTCTTC.

This clonotype was detected many times. J is TRBJ1-4 and V is TRBV19; TRBD1 matches at 10 bases. The CDR3 has 14 residues. Germline CDR1 is LNHDA and CDR2 is SQIVND (reference sequence). J was trimmed by 6 bases and V by 5 bases; bases with no gene match: 3. CDR3 residues: CASSLGTGDEKLFF. In DNA, the CDR3 is TGTGCCAGTAGTCTCGGGACAGGGGATGAAAAACTGTTTTTT.

By share, this clonotype counts as medium-sized. The gene calls are TRBV6-5 and TRBJ1-6; D ambiguous. CDR3 length: 16 amino acids. V lost 6 bases and J lost 7, with 19 bases in between. Looked up from germline, CDR1 is MNHEY and CDR2 is SVGAGI. This chain's CDR3 is CASSLMLSEGNSPLHF. CDR3 nucleotide sequence: TGTGCCAGCAGCCTCATGTTATCCGAAGGGAATTCACCCCTCCACTTT.

The chain uses TRBV5-4 and TRBJ2-5, with a possible D match to TRBD2 (6 bases). CDR1 is SGHNT, CDR2 YYREEE, per germline (reference sequence). The CDR3 runs 13 residues. Trimming pared 8 bases from V and 5 bases from J, leaving 16 bases between. CDR3 sequence (DNA): TGTGCCAGTGGGGAGGCATGGGCGGAGACCCAGTACTTC. This translates into CASGEAWAETQYF.

This clonotype appeared a few times. This chain joins TRBV7-3 and TRBJ2-3; tentative D call: TRBD2 (6 bases). Germline CDR1 reads SGHTA; CDR2 reads FQGTGA. The CDR3 contains 15 residues. Trimming left V 0 bases short and J 2 bases short, with 9 bases between. DNA of the CDR3: TGTGCCAGCAGCTTAACCCTAGCGCTCACAGATACGCAGTATTTT. This codes for CASSLTLALTDTQYF.

This clonotype was recorded many times. The chain carries TRBV19 and TRBJ2-7; weak D call: TRBD2 (6 bases). Germline V gene lookup returns CDR1 LNHDA and CDR2 SQIVND (reference sequence). The CDR3 consists of 15 residues. The ends were cut back, 1 base at V and 3 bases at J, with 13 bases in the middle. Written as DNA, the CDR3 is TGTGCCAGTAGTATAGGGACGGGGACTTTCTACGAGCAGTACTTC. Encoded protein: CASSIGTGTFYEQYF.

This clonotype was counted ten times or more. This chain connects TRBV18 to TRBJ1-5; D is undetermined. CDR1 is KGHSH and CDR2 is LQKENI in the germline V gene. This CDR3 spans 15 amino acids. V lost 6 bases to trimming and J lost 2 bases, with 14 bases between them. The CDR3 DNA follows: TGTGCCAGCTCCCCAACCCAAGGCGGCAATCAGCCCCAGCATTTT. As protein: CASSPTQGGNQPQHF.

The chain joins TRBV7-9 to TRBJ1-4; 10 nucleotides agree with TRBD1. CDR3 size: 14 residues. V shed 5 bases, J shed 7 bases, and the junction held 4 bases outside the gene matches. Germline V gene lookup returns CDR1 SEHNR and CDR2 FQNEAQ (reference sequence). CDR3 nucleotides: TGTGCCAGCAGCCTGACAGGGGGCGGTGAAAAACTGTTTTTT. This encodes CASSLTGGGEKLFF.

Remarks on this clonotype: This probably arose from a read error, given a far larger clone one base away. The chain carries TRBV6-2 or TRBV6-3 and TRBJ2-3; no definite D call. CDR1 and CDR2 (germline): MNHEY, SVGEGT. The CDR3 covers 14 residues. As DNA, the CDR3 is TGTGCCAGCAGCCCGACGGTTAGCACAGCTACGCAGTATTTT. Amino acids: CASSPTVSTATQYF.

This clonotype was seen ten or more times. The chain employs TRBV27 and TRBJ2-2; D perhaps matches TRBD2 (6 bases). V was pared by 6 bases and J by 1 base, with 15 bases between. CDR1 MNHEY and CDR2 SMNVEV come from the germline V gene (reference sequence). The CDR3 totals 16 residues. The DNA of the CDR3 is TGTGCCAGCAGCCGGCGGGGCTTTTTGAACACCGGGGAGCTGTTTTTT. Protein sequence: CASSRRGFLNTGELFF.

This clonotype has only a few counts. The J gene is TRBJ1-2, the V gene TRBV6-5; TRBD1 matches 8 bases. CDR1 is MNHEY and CDR2 is SVGAGI in the germline V gene. The junction had 6 bases not matched to a gene; V was cut back by 5 bases and J by 4 bases. This CDR3 region has 14 residues. The CDR3: CASSVTGDSYGYTF. The CDR3 DNA is TGTGCCAGCAGTGTGACAGGGGATAGCTATGGCTACACCTTC.

This chain joins TRBV20-1 and TRBJ1-1; D is unclear. Trimming cost V 6 bases and J 0 bases, with 11 bases left between them. CDR1 is DFQATT and CDR2 is SNEGSKA in the germline V gene (reference sequence). The length of the CDR3 is 13 residues. The CDR3 loop reads CSATGIMNTEAFF. CDR3 nucleotide sequence: TGCAGTGCCACCGGGATTATGAACACTGAAGCTTTCTTT.

This clonotype has a count of ten or more. The CDR3 here is CSVDGPAKNIQYF. DNA for the CDR3: TGCAGCGTTGACGGGCCGGCCAAAAACATTCAGTACTTC. This chain uses TRBV29-1 with TRBJ2-4; D gene ambiguous. With 3 bases removed from V and 1 base from J, the gap between germline ends came to 7 bases. The V gene's germline CDR1 is SQVTM and CDR2 ANQGSEA. The CDR3 runs 13 residues. Using reference TRBV29-1 and TRBJ2-4 for the parts outside the CDR3, the full variable domain is SAVISQKPSRDICQRGTSLTIQCQVDSQVTMMFWYRQQPGQSLTLIATANQGSEATYESGFVIDKFPISRPNLTFSTLTVSNMSPEDSSIYLCSVDGPAKNIQYFGAGTRLSVL.

Judged by abundance, this clonotype is medium-sized. J is TRBJ1-1 and V is TRBV6-6, with a tentative D call TRBD1 (5 bases). V lost 2 bases and J 3 bases, leaving 10 bases between the germline ends. Germline CDR1 reads MNHNY; CDR2 reads SVGAGI (reference sequence). The CDR3 has 14 residues. The CDR3 loop is CASSYGAEDTEAFF. CDR3 DNA: TGTGCCAGCAGTTACGGGGCGGAGGACACTGAAGCTTTCTTT.

This clonotype was picked up a small number of times. J is TRBJ2-2 and V is TRBV20-1; no clear D. V gave up 1 base and J gave up 4 bases, with 10 bases separating them. Germline-derived CDR1 and CDR2 are DFQATT and SNEGSKA (reference sequence). The CDR3 runs to 14 residues. The CDR3 region is CSARVSGSTGELFF. DNA for the CDR3: TGCAGTGCTAGAGTCTCAGGTTCCACCGGGGAGCTGTTTTTT.

To note about this clonotype: This may be a read error, as it is one base from a much larger clone. The chain joins TRBV20-1 to TRBJ2-3, with D perhaps TRBD2 (5 bases). The ends were cut back, 4 bases at V and 4 bases at J, with 18 bases in the middle. Germline CDR1 is DFQATT and CDR2 is SNEGSKA (reference sequence). This CDR3 is built from 15 residues. Written as DNA, the CDR3 is TGCAGTGCTACCCCCTCCCGCAGGAGGCCAGATACGCAGTATTTT. It encodes CSATPSRRRPDTQYF.

The chain uses TRBV4-1 and TRBJ2-2; D may be TRBD1 or TRBD2 (5 bases each). The length of the CDR3 is 15 residues. The germline gives CDR1 MGHRA, CDR2 YSYEKL. Trimming cost V 3 bases and J 2 bases, with 10 bases left between them. The CDR3 sequence is CASSQGVANTGELFF. The DNA for the CDR3 is TGCGCCAGCAGCCAGGGGGTAGCAAACACCGGGGAGCTGTTTTTT.

The chain combines TRBV20-1 with TRBJ2-3; D perhaps matches TRBD2 (6 bases). This CDR3 is built from 14 residues. V was clipped by 0 bases and J by 3 bases, with 10 bases between them. In germline, CDR1 is DFQATT, CDR2 SNEGSKA (reference sequence). This CDR3 is CSAREAEGTDTQYF. DNA of the CDR3: TGCAGTGCTAGAGAGGCGGAGGGAACAGATACGCAGTATTTT.

Turning to this clonotype: A much larger clone differs by one base, so this may be a read error. The chain is built from TRBV7-2 and TRBJ2-3; no reliable D call. The CDR3 has 15 residues. The germline V gene has CDR1 SGHTA and CDR2 FQGNSA. The V gene lost 5 bases and the J gene lost 5 bases, with 17 bases spanning the gap. CDR3 sequence (DNA): TGTGCCAGCAGCCCCCCCGAGGAATACGTAGATACGCAGTATTTT. Protein: CASSPPEEYVDTQYF.

This clonotype was detected many times. The chain has TRBV19 and TRBJ1-5; a weak D match, TRBD1 (5 bases). The V end was cut by 7 bases, the J end by 0 bases, with 16 bases between. The CDR3 is 16 residues long. Per the germline V gene, CDR1 is LNHDA and CDR2 is SQIVND (reference sequence). CDR3 nucleotides: TGTGCCAGTATCGGGCGGGGACCATATAGCAATCAGCCCCAGCATTTT. Translating it yields CASIGRGPYSNQPQHF.

This clonotype showed up many times. The chain links TRBV19 to TRBJ2-5; D tentatively fits TRBD1 or TRBD2 (5 bases each). The CDR3 totals 14 residues. In germline, CDR1 is LNHDA, CDR2 SQIVND (reference sequence). The V end lost 3 bases, the J end lost 2 bases, and 10 bases lay between the germline ends. CDR3 protein: CASSIAGTQETQYF. In DNA, the CDR3 is TGTGCCAGTAGTATTGCCGGGACGCAAGAGACCCAGTACTTC.

V gene TRBV20-1 combines with J gene TRBJ2-1; 9 bases match TRBD2. CDR3 length equals 15 residues. V lost 4 bases to trimming and J lost 4 bases; unmatched junction nucleotides: 8. The germline gives CDR1 DFQATT, CDR2 SNEGSKA (reference sequence). The CDR3 sequence is CSATSATSGYNEQFF. The CDR3 region has the DNA TGCAGTGCTACGAGCGCGACTAGCGGTTACAATGAGCAGTTCTTC.

This clonotype has ten or more counts. V gene TRBV19 combines with J gene TRBJ1-5, with 9 positions matching TRBD1. The CDR3 has 15 residues. The germline gives CDR1 LNHDA, CDR2 SQIVND (reference sequence). Losses at the gene ends were 2 bases for V and 6 bases for J; bases not matched to a gene: 5. CDR3 sequence (DNA): TGTGCCAGTAGTATAAAAGGGACAGGGCGTCAGCCCCAGCATTTT. It specifies CASSIKGTGRQPQHF.

This clonotype is medium-sized by share. The chain carries TRBV6-6 and TRBJ2-7, with TRBD1 matching 7 bases. Germline-derived CDR1 and CDR2 are MNHNY and SVGAGI (reference sequence). The ends lost 2 bases at V and 3 bases at J; junction bases unmatched: 1. The CDR3 contains 13 residues. CDR3 loop: CASSYDRVYEQYF. The CDR3 DNA reads TGTGCCAGCAGTTACGACAGGGTCTACGAGCAGTACTTC.